This T cell receptor beta chain was profiled in a study of T cell responses to AZD1222 COVID-19 vaccine. V lost 5 bases to trimming and J lost 3 bases, with 8 bases between them. Germline V gene lookup returns CDR1 PRHDT and CDR2 FYEKMQ (reference sequence). This CDR3 is built from 13 residues. Some clones are missing from TCRdb's copy, which holds only in-frame ones; the method was immunoSEQ multiplex PCR. The table has more than 95,000 clones, about 89% seen once; the top ten hold approximately 4.2%. This clone was detected once. Antigen unknown. Overall study findings and caveats: Unmutated regions of variants are reportedly targeted by nearly half of spike-specific TCRs. Spike-wide coverage was observed for vaccine-associated CD4 TCRs, with dominant responses at 160-218 and 743-854. Just a handful of AZD1222 recipients were seropositive at baseline.

This rearrangement joins TRBV13 to TRBJ1-5; D is ambiguous. The source of this sequence is an adult in good health. The sequencing here drew on peripheral blood, taken on day 0 of AZD1222 vaccination. This CDR3 is CASSNGNNQPQHF. CDR3 DNA sequence: TGTGCCAGCAGCAACGGGAACAATCAGCCCCAGCATTTT.